Listed here are 25 T cell receptor beta chains from one sample, sequenced in a study of radiation and T cells in renal cell carcinoma. Some clones are missing from TCRdb's copy, which holds only in-frame ones; the method was immunoSEQ multiplex PCR. The sample lists about 50,000 clones; around 83% were seen once. The sample's time point: baseline pretreatment blood. The treatment here: 15 Gy SBRT to primary tumor, nephrectomy 4 weeks later. The sequencing used blood, collected from a patient whose treatment included radiotherapy and nephrectomy. The receptors come from a woman aged 70-85 years with renal cell carcinoma.

CDR3 protein: CASSLAQGQGGELFF. In nucleotides, the CDR3 is TGCGCCAGCAGCTTGGCCCAGGGACAGGGAGGGGAGCTGTTTTTT. This chain connects TRBV5-1 to TRBJ2-2; TRBD1 matches at 9 bases. V dropped 0 bases and J dropped 8; count of bases not matched to a gene: 5. The CDR3 has 15 amino acids. Germline V CDR1 and CDR2: SGHRS, YFSETQ.

This clone has a single count. The chain combines TRBV11-2 with TRBJ1-2; 9 positions match TRBD1. CDR1 is SGHAT, CDR2 FQNNGV, per germline. This CDR3 contains 15 residues. The trim removed 5 bases at V and 5 bases at J, leaving 9 bases unmatched. CDR3 protein: CASSATGGGRYGYTF. The CDR3 DNA sequence: TGTGCCAGCAGCGCTACAGGGGGCGGAAGGTATGGCTACACCTTC.

The CDR3 DNA sequence: TGTGCCAGCAGCTTAGCCGAGGGAGCTTTCTTT. Translating it yields CASSLAEGAFF. This chain links TRBV13 with TRBJ1-1; no definite D call. Germline V gives CDR1 PRHDT, CDR2 FYEKMQ (reference sequence). V lost 1 base and J 10 bases, leaving 7 bases between the germline ends. This CDR3 comprises 11 residues.

The V and J genes are TRBV6-5 and TRBJ1-1; no clear D gene. CDR1 and CDR2 from the germline V gene are MNHEY and SVGAGI. Trimming removed 4 bases from V and 6 bases from J, with 9 bases in between. This CDR3 spans 12 amino acids. The CDR3 sequence is CASSSVSAEAFF. The CDR3 DNA reads TGTGCCAGCAGTTCCGTGAGCGCTGAAGCTTTCTTT.

The CDR3 here is CASSPGGAHEQFF. The DNA of the CDR3 is TGTGCCAGCAGCCCCGGGGGGGCCCATGAGCAGTTCTTC. The chain recombines TRBV5-6 with TRBJ2-1, with 8 bases aligning to TRBD2. V lost 4 bases to trimming and J lost 8 bases; unmatched junction nucleotides: 5. The CDR3 extends over 13 amino acids. Germline V lookup: CDR1 SGHDT, CDR2 YYEEEE.

Comments on this clone: Additional DNA sequences in this sample encode the identical CDR3. The chain has TRBV7-2 and TRBJ2-5; D ambiguous. Germline CDR1 and CDR2: SGHTA and FQGNSA. V was cut by 3 bases and J by 1 base, with 0 bases left in between. This CDR3 spans 11 amino acids. Written as DNA, the CDR3 is TGTGCCAGCAGCTTCCAAGAGACCCAGTACTTC. As protein: CASSFQETQYF.

The chain is built from TRBV6-1 and TRBJ2-3, with D possibly being TRBD2 (6 bases). This CDR3 is 12 amino acids long. Germline loops: CDR1 MNHNS, CDR2 SASEGT. Here the CDR3 reads CASGGDPDTQYF. The CDR3 coding sequence is TGTGCTTCCGGGGGAGACCCCGATACGCAGTATTTT.

J is TRBJ1-4 and V is TRBV21-1. TRBV21-1 is a documented pseudogene. This CDR3 contains 18 residues. The CDR3 is CASSRRLRTYATNEKLFF. CDR3 DNA: TGTGCCAGCAGTCGGCGACTCCGCACATATGCAACTAATGAAAAACTGTTTTTT.

V usage is TRBV7-3 and J usage is TRBJ2-1; TRBD1 or TRBD2 may be the D gene (5 bases each). The V end lost 4 bases, the J end lost 8 bases, and 15 bases lay between the germline ends. The CDR3 sequence is 14 residues long. Germline assignment: CDR1 SGHTA and CDR2 FQGTGA. CDR3 DNA sequence: TGTGCCAGCAGCTCCCGGGACCGCCCGTATGAGCAGTTCTTC. This codes for CASSSRDRPYEQFF.

The chain has TRBV2 and TRBJ1-2; D possibly corresponds to TRBD1 (5 bases). Germline V lookup: CDR1 SNHLY, CDR2 FYNNEI. The V gene lost 6 bases and the J gene lost 6 bases, with 14 bases spanning the gap. The CDR3 contains 13 residues. This CDR3 is CASSLTWDDGYTF. The CDR3 DNA follows: TGTGCCAGCAGCCTTACCTGGGACGATGGCTACACCTTC.

The chain joins TRBV6-6 to TRBJ2-3, with a possible D match to TRBD2 (5 bases). CDR3 size: 15 residues. V shed 2 bases and J shed 0 bases, with 9 bases lying between them. CDR1 and CDR2 (germline): MNHNY, SVGAGI (reference sequence). CDR3 nucleotide sequence: TGTGCCAGCAGTTACGTGGGGAGAAGCACAGATACGCAGTATTTT. The encoded protein is CASSYVGRSTDTQYF.

This clone was seen a few times. This sequence joins TRBV19 and TRBJ2-2; D possibly matches TRBD1 or TRBD2 (5 bases each). Trimming stripped 7 bases from V and 9 bases from J, with 15 bases between. Germline CDR1 and CDR2: LNHDA and SQIVND (reference sequence). This CDR3 spans 13 amino acids. The CDR3 region has the DNA TGTGCCAGTACCCGCCCCGGGGCGAGGGAGCTGTTTTTT. It is translated as CASTRPGARELFF.

This clone was detected only once. V usage is TRBV19 and J usage is TRBJ2-5; D remains unclear. CDR3 length: 13 residues. Trimming left V 5 bases short and J 1 base short, with 8 bases between. Germline CDR1 LNHDA, CDR2 SQIVND (reference sequence). This chain's CDR3 is CASSYMGQETQYF. The CDR3 bases are TGTGCCAGTAGTTACATGGGCCAAGAGACCCAGTACTTC.

The genes are TRBV7-6 and TRBJ1-5; the D is unclear. The CDR3 sequence is 15 residues long. V was pared by 4 bases and J by 0 bases, with 10 bases between. Germline CDR1 and CDR2: SGHVS and FNYEAQ. CDR3 sequence reads: CASSSPGYSNQPQHF. As DNA, the CDR3 is TGTGCCAGCAGCTCCCCGGGCTATAGCAATCAGCCCCAGCATTTT. The entire variable domain, with the rest obtained from reference TRBV7-6 and TRBJ1-5, is as follows: GAGVSQSPRYKVTKRGQDVALRCDPISGHVSLYWYRQALGQGPEFLTYFNYEAQQDKSGLPNDRFSAERPEGSISTLTIQRTEQRDSAMYRCASSSPGYSNQPQHFGDGTRLSIL.

The J gene is TRBJ2-3, the V gene TRBV5-1, with D perhaps being TRBD1 or TRBD2 (6 bases each). This CDR3 has 14 residues. Between the trimmed V and J ends, which lost 4 bases and 6 bases, there was a span of 15 bases. Germline V gene data show CDR1 as SGHRS and CDR2 as YFSETQ. The CDR3 here is CASSPAGGRDTQYF. Here the CDR3 DNA reads TGCGCCAGCAGCCCCGCCGGGGGCCGGGATACGCAGTATTTT.

V is TRBV6-6 and J is TRBJ2-5, with TRBD1 matching 8 bases. The ends lost 5 bases at V and 5 bases at J; junction bases unmatched: 13. The CDR3 runs to 16 residues. From germline, CDR1 is MNHNY and CDR2 SVGAGI (reference sequence). CDR3 bases: TGTGCCAGCAGTCTAAACGCAGGGGGCGCCGGGGAGACCCAGTACTTC. Protein: CASSLNAGGAGETQYF.

V usage is TRBV6-1 and J usage is TRBJ1-2; weak D call: TRBD1 (5 bases). Trimming took off 3 bases at V and 0 bases at J, with 14 bases between the two ends. Per the germline V gene, CDR1 is MNHNS and CDR2 is SASEGT. CDR3 length equals 16 residues. The CDR3 DNA reads as TGTGCCAGCAGTGACCAAGACAGACGACCTAACTATGGCTACACCTTC. Its translation is CASSDQDRRPNYGYTF.

This CDR3 reads CASRYSSGGSEKLFF. CDR3 nucleotide sequence: TGTGCCAGCAGGTATTCGTCAGGGGGCAGTGAAAAACTGTTTTTT. This chain connects TRBV6-6 to TRBJ1-4, with 8 bases fitting TRBD1. The CDR3 is made up of 15 amino acids. The V and J ends lost 6 bases and 7 bases, in that order; junction bases with no gene match: 10. The germline gives CDR1 MNHNY, CDR2 SVGAGI (reference sequence).

V and J are TRBV19 and TRBJ2-1; 10 bases align to TRBD2. This CDR3 contains 13 residues. Germline lookup yields CDR1 LNHDA and CDR2 SQIVND (reference sequence). J gave up 8 bases and V 10 bases, and 8 bases lay outside the gene matches. CDR3 in DNA: TGTGCCACAAGGGCTAGCGGGAGTGATGAGCAGTTCTTC. Translated, it gives CATRASGSDEQFF. Full variable domain (rest looked up from reference TRBV19 and TRBJ2-1): DGGITQSPKYLFRKEGQNVTLSCEQNLNHDAMYWYRQDPGQGLRLIYYSQIVNDFQKGDIAEGYSVSREKKESFPLTVTSAQKNPTAFYLCATRASGSDEQFFGPGTRLTVL.

Notes on this clone: At one boundary the junction diverges from the germline segment, which might be a read error. The rearrangement joins TRBV5-3 to TRBJ1-2; D uncertain. TRBV5-3 is treated as an ORF (open reading frame) with a function not yet certain. This CDR3 region has 13 residues. The CDR3 nucleotides read TGTGCCAGCAGCTTAGTTGATAACTATGGCTACACCTTC. Amino acids: CASSLVDNYGYTF.

The chain uses TRBV4-1 and TRBJ1-1; no definite D call. Trimming removed 2 bases from V and 0 bases from J, with 19 bases in between. The germline V gene encodes CDR1 MGHRA and CDR2 YSYEKL. This CDR3 contains 18 residues. The chain's CDR3 is CASSQSFTDLLLNTEAFF. CDR3 nucleotide sequence: TGCGCCAGCAGCCAAAGCTTTACAGACCTGCTTTTGAACACTGAAGCTTTCTTT.

The chain recombines TRBV7-9 with TRBJ1-3; D uncertain. The CDR3 is 14 residues long. Germline CDR1 is SEHNR and CDR2 is FQNEAQ (reference sequence). Trimming took off 1 base at V and 0 bases at J, with 4 bases between the two ends. The CDR3 DNA reads as TGTGCCAGCAGCTTAGGGAGCTCTGGAAACACCATATATTTT. Its translation is CASSLGSSGNTIYF.

The sample holds one count of this clone. V usage is TRBV10-3 and J usage is TRBJ1-4; 8 bases map to TRBD1. With V trimmed by 0 bases and J by 8 bases, 8 bases remained unmatched. The CDR3 totals 16 residues. The germline gives CDR1 ENHRY, CDR2 SYGVKD. The CDR3 here is CAISESLGDRREKLFF. DNA for the CDR3: TGTGCCATCAGTGAGTCGTTGGGGGACAGGCGGGAAAAACTGTTTTTT.

The chain links TRBV10-3 to TRBJ2-5; TRBD1 aligns across 9 bases. The V gene end was trimmed by 3 bases and the J gene end by 5 bases; junction bases not matched to a gene: 10. Germline assignment: CDR1 ENHRY and CDR2 SYGVKD. This CDR3 is 16 amino acids long. This chain's CDR3 is CAISDLDRGLRETQYF. DNA for the CDR3: TGTGCCATCAGTGATTTGGACAGGGGTCTTCGGGAGACCCAGTACTTC.

This clone came up a few times. Other DNA sequences in the same sample also yield this CDR3. The chain is built from TRBV27 and TRBJ1-2, with 7 bases that match TRBD1. V shed 6 bases, J shed 2 bases, and the junction held 6 bases outside the gene matches. Looked up from germline, CDR1 is MNHEY and CDR2 is SMNVEV (reference sequence). The CDR3 has 14 residues. CDR3 in DNA: TGTGCCAGCAGCCAAGGGGGACAGAACTATGGCTACACCTTC. This encodes CASSQGGQNYGYTF.